The present entry profiles one TCR beta chain with its context. V lost 2 bases and J lost 6; bases outside the gene matches: 5. The CDR3 runs to 15 residues. CDR1 and CDR2 (germline): SEHNR, FQNEAQ (reference sequence). The source of the sample is a study of blood T cell repertoires in COVID-19. Repertoires were generated with immunoSEQ multiplex PCR, while TCRdb's copy carries only in-frame clones and drops some. The profile shows 200,000 to 250,000 clones, 70% to 85% of them singletons. V and J are TRBV7-9 and TRBJ2-1; the match to TRBD2 covers 9 bases. This sequence originates from a woman older than 75 with acute or convalescent COVID-19. Material: peripheral blood. CDR3 sequence reads: CASSLSLAGLNEQFF. The CDR3 coding sequence is TGTGCCAGCAGCTTAAGTCTAGCGGGACTCAATGAGCAGTTCTTC.